This record looks at one TCR beta chain sequence and its context. This sample stems from a study of blood T cell repertoires in COVID-19. The repertoire was sequenced with immunoSEQ multiplex PCR; TCRdb's copy has only in-frame clones and lacks some. The sample lists 70,000 or so clones, around 89% seen once, with 0.58% in the top ten. Sequencing used peripheral blood. The origin of this receptor is a man aged 60 to 75 with acute or convalescent COVID-19.

The CDR3, as DNA: TGTGCCAGCAGCTTAGTGGGACAGGGGCACGAGCAGTACTTC. Translation gives CASSLVGQGHEQYF. The V and J genes are TRBV7-9 and TRBJ2-7; 10 bases map to TRBD1. Germline V gene lookup returns CDR1 SEHNR and CDR2 FQNEAQ (reference sequence). After removal of 1 base from V and 5 bases from J, the junction contained 2 bases not matched to a gene. CDR3 size: 14 residues.